The source of this T cell receptor beta chain is a study of blood T cell repertoires in COVID-19. For the study at large: T cells, B-cell-depleted T cells, or PBMCs provided the cDNA or gDNA that served as material.

With V trimmed by 2 bases and J by 3 bases, 25 bases remained unmatched. CDR1 is SGHRS, CDR2 YFSETQ, per germline. This CDR3 is 21 amino acids long. Clones were read by immunoSEQ multiplex PCR, and TCRdb kept only the in-frame ones, dropping some. The sample lists 40,000 to 55,000 clones, over 85% seen once, with around 0.34% in the top ten. Seattle's enrolled individuals joined amid active infection and were then monitored longitudinally. The sample consisted of peripheral blood. The chain joins TRBV5-1 to TRBJ2-5, with 7 bases identical to TRBD2. This receptor was obtained from a man aged 45-65 years with COVID-19, enrolled during active disease. The CDR3 spells CASSFLFRVFTRLAGKETQYF. CDR3 sequence (DNA): TGCGCCAGCAGCTTTCTCTTTCGAGTTTTCACAAGACTAGCAGGGAAAGAGACCCAGTACTTC.